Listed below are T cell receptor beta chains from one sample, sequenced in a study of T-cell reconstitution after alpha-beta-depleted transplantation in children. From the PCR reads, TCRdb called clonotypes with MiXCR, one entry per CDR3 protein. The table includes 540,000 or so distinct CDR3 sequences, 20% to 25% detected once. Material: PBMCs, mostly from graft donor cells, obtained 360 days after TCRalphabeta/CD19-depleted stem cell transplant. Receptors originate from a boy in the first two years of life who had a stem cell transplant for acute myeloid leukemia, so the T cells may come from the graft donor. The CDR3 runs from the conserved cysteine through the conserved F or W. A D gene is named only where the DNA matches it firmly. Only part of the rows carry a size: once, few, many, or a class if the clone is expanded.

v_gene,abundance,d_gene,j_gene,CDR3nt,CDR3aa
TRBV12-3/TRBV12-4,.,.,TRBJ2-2,TGTGCCAGCAGGCCGTTTGGAGTCGGAGAAGGGGAGCTGTTTTTT,CASRPFGVGEGELFF
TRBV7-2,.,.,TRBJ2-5,TGTGCCAGCAGCTTGGGATTAGGAAAAGAGACCCAGTACTTC,CASSLGLGKETQYF
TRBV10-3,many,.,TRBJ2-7,TGTGCCATCAGTGAGTCGGGAGGACAGAGATACGAGCAGTACTTC,CAISESGGQRYEQYF
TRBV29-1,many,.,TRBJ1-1,TGCAGCGTAGGGCTGCTGAACACTGAAGCTTTCTTT,CSVGLLNTEAFF
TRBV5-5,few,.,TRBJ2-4,TGTGCCAGCAGCTTGCAGGTTCTAGCCAAAAACATTCAGTACTTC,CASSLQVLAKNIQYF
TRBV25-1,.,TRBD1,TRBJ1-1,TGTGCCAGCCAAGGGAGGGGGCGGACTGAAGCTTTCTTT,CASQGRGRTEAFF
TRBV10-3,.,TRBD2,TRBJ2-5,TGTGCCATCAGTGAGGGGACTAGCGGGGCCAAAGAGACCCAGTACTTC,CAISEGTSGAKETQYF
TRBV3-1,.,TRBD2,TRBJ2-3,TGTGCCAGCAGCCAATATCTAGCGGGGGACAGAGCAGATACGCAGTATTTT,CASSQYLAGDRADTQYF
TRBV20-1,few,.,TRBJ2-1,TGCAGTGCTAGAGGGCAGGGGCCCTACAATGAGCAGTTCTTC,CSARGQGPYNEQFF
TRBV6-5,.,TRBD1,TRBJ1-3,TGTGCCAGCAGTTACACCAGGACAGGGGTAGGATTCACTGGAAACACCATATATTTT,CASSYTRTGVGFTGNTIYF
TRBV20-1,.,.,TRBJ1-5,TGCAGTGCTAGAGATGCTTCACTGGGGGGGCGCGGCAATCAGCCCCAGCATTTT,CSARDASLGGRGNQPQHF
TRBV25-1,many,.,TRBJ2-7,TGTGCCAGCAGTGAGTCGATGGGGACTGGATACTACGAGCAGTACTTC,CASSESMGTGYYEQYF
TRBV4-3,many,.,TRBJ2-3,TGCGCCAGCAGCCCGTGGTCCTCCCGGAGCACAGATACGCAGTATTTT,CASSPWSSRSTDTQYF
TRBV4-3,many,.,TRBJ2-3,TGCGCCAGCAGCCAAGGGGTTGTTTGGGCAACTAGCACAGATACGCAGTATTTT,CASSQGVVWATSTDTQYF
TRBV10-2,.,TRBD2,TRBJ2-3,TGCGCCAGCAGTGGGGGGACTAGCGGGGGGCTTTCGGATACGCAGTATTTT,CASSGGTSGGLSDTQYF
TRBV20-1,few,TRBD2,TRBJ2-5,TGCAGTGCGGAAGGGGCGGGCGGGGGACAAGAGACCCAGTACTTC,CSAEGAGGGQETQYF
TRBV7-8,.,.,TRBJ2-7,TGTGCCAGCAGCTTACCTTTAGGGGGCTACGAGCAGTACTTC,CASSLPLGGYEQYF
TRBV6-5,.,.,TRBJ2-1,TGTGCCAGCAGTTACGGGCCCAGGGCTTCCAGATACAATGAGCAGTTCTTC,CASSYGPRASRYNEQFF
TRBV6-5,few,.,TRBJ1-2,TGTGCCAGCGGTTATGTAGGTAGTTCGTATGGCTACACCTTC,CASGYVGSSYGYTF
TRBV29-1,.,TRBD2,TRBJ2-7,TGCAGCGTCATTAGAGGGGCTAGCGGCCGGTCTACCTACGAGCAGTACTTC,CSVIRGASGRSTYEQYF
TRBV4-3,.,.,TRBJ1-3,TGCGCCAGCAGCCAAGATAGTACCAGTCTCTCTGGAAACACCATATATTTT,CASSQDSTSLSGNTIYF
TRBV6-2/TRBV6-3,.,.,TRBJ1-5,TGTGCCAGCAGTTCATCAGGGCAGGGAAGGCAGCCCCAGCATTTT,CASSSSGQGRQPQHF
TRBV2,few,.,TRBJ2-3,TGTGCCAGCAGTGGGGGACTGACAGATACGCAGTATTTT,CASSGGLTDTQYF
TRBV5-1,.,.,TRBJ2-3,TGCGCCAGCAACCGGGGCCGCACAGATACGCAGTATTTT,CASNRGRTDTQYF
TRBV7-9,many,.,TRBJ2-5,TGTGCCAGCAGCCCCCTACAGACCCAGTACTTC,CASSPLQTQYF
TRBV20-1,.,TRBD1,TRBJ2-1,TGCAGTGCTAGAATCCCGGGACAGCTCTACAATGAGCAGTTCTTC,CSARIPGQLYNEQFF
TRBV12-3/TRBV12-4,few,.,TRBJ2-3,TGTGCCAGCAGCCAGGGTACTGCAGATACGCAGTATTTT,CASSQGTADTQYF
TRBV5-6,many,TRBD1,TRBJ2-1,TGTGCCAGCAGTCCGGGACAGGCGGGGAATGAGCAGTTCTTC,CASSPGQAGNEQFF
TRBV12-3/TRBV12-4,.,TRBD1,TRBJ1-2,TGTGCCAGCAGATCCGGGACAGGGTCGGACTATGGCTACACCTTC,CASRSGTGSDYGYTF
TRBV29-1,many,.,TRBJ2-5,TGCAGCGTTGTGAGCAGTCCCTCCCAAGAGACCCAGTACTTC,CSVVSSPSQETQYF
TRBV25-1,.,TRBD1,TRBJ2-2,TGTGCCAGCAGTGGGGACAGGCTGATCACCGGGGAGCTGTTTTTT,CASSGDRLITGELFF
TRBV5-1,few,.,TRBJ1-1,TGCGCCAGCAGCTTGGAGTCGGCTGTGAACACTGAAGCTTTCTTT,CASSLESAVNTEAFF
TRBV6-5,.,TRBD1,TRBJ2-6,TGTGCCAGCAGTTACTACGGACAGGCCTATGGGGCCAACGTCCTGACTTTC,CASSYYGQAYGANVLTF
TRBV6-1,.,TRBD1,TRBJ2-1,TGTGCCAACAGTCCGGGGACAGGCCTCTACAATGAGCAGTTCTTC,CANSPGTGLYNEQFF
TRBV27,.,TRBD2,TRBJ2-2,TGTGCCAGCAGCCCTTGGGCCAGCGGGGGGCCCCCTATCCAGAACACCGGGGAGCTGTTTTTT,CASSPWASGGPPIQNTGELFF